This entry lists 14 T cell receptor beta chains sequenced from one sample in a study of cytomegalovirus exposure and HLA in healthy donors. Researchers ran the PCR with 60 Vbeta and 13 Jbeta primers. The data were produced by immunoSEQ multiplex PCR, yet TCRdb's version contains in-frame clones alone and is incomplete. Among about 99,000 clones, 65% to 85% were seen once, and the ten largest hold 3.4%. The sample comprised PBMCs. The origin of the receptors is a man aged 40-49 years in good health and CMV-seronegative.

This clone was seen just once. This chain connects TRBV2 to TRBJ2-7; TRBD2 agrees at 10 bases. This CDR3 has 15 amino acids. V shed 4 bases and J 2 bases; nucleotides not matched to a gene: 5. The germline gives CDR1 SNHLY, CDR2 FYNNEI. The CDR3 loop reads CASSGIAGGAYEQYF. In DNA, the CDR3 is TGTGCCAGCAGTGGAATAGCGGGAGGCGCCTACGAGCAGTACTTC.

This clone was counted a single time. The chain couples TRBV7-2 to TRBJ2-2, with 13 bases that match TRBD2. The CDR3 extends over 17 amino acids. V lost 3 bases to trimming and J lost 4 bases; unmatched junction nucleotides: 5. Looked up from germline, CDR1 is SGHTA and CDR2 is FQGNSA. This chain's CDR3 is CASSFSGTSGTTGELFF. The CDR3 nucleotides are TGTGCCAGCAGCTTTTCCGGGACTAGCGGGACCACCGGGGAGCTGTTTTTT.

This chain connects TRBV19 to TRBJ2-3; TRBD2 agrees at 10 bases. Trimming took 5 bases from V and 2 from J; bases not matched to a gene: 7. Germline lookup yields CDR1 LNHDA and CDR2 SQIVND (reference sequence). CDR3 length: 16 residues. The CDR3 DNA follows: TGTGCCAGTAGTGCCCCTAGCGGGGGAGTCACAGATACGCAGTATTTT. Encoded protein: CASSAPSGGVTDTQYF.

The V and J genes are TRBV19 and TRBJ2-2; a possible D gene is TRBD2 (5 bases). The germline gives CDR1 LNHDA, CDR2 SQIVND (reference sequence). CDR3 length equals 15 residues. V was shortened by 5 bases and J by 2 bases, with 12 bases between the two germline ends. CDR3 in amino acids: CASSSLRGNTGELFF. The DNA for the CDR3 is TGTGCCAGTAGTTCCCTACGGGGAAACACCGGGGAGCTGTTTTTT.

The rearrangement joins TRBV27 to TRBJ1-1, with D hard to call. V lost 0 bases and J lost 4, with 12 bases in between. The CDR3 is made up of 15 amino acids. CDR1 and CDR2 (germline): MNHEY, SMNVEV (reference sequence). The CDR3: CASSLSMGASTEAFF. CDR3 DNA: TGTGCCAGCAGTTTATCGATGGGCGCGAGCACTGAAGCTTTCTTT.

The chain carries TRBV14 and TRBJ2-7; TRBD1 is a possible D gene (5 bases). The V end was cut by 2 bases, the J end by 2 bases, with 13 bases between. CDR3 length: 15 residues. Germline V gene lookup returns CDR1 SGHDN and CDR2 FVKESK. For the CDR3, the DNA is TGTGCCAGCAGCCAAAACCAGGGTTTACCCTACGAGCAGTACTTC. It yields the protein CASSQNQGLPYEQYF. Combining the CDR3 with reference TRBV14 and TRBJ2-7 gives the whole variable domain EAGVTQFPSHSVIEKGQTVTLRCDPISGHDNLYWYRRVMGKEIKFLLHFVKESKQDESGMPNNRFLAERTGGTYSTLKVQPAELEDSGVYFCASSQNQGLPYEQYFGPGTRLTVT.

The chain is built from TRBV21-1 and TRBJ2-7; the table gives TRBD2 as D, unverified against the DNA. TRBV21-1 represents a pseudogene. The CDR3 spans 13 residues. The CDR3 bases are TGTGCCACCATCCAGTGCGGGGGGTACGAGCAGTACTTC. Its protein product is CATIQCGGYEQYF.

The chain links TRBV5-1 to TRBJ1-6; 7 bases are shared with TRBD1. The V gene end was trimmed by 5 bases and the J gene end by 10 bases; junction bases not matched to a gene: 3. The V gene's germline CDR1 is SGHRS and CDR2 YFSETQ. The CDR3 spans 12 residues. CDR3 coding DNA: TGCGCCAGCAGATTAGGGGGCTCACCCCTCCACTTT. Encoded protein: CASRLGGSPLHF.

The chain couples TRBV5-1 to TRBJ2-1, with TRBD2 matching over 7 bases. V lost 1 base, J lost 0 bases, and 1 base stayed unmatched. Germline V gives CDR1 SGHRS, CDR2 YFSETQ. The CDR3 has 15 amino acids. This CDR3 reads CASSLSGASYNEQFF. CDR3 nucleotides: TGCGCCAGCAGCTTGAGCGGGGCCTCCTACAATGAGCAGTTCTTC.

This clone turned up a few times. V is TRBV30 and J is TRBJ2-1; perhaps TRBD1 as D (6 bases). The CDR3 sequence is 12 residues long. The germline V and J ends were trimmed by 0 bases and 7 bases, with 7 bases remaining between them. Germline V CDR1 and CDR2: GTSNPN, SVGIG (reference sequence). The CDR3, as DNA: TGTGCCTGGAGTGTAACAGGGAATGAGCAGTTCTTC. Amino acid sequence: CAWSVTGNEQFF.

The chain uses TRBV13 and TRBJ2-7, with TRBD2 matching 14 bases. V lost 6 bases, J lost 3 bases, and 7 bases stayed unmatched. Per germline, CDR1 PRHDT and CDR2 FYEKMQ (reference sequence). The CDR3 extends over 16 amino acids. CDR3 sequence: CASRPMTSGRVYEQYF. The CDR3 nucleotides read TGTGCCAGCAGACCTATGACTAGCGGGAGGGTCTACGAGCAGTACTTC.

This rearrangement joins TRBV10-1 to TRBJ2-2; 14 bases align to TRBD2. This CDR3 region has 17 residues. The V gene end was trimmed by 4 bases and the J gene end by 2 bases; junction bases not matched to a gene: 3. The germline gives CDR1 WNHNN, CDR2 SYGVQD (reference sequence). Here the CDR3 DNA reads TGCGCCAGCAGTGTGGGACTAGCGGGAGTAAACACCGGGGAGCTGTTTTTT. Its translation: CASSVGLAGVNTGELFF.

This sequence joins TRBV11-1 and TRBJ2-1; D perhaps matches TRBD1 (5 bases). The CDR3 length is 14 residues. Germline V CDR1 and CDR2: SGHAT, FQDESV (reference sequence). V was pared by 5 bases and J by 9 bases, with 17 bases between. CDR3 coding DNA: TGTGCCAGCAGCCCAGACCCCGACAGTACTGAGCAGTTCTTC. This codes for CASSPDPDSTEQFF.

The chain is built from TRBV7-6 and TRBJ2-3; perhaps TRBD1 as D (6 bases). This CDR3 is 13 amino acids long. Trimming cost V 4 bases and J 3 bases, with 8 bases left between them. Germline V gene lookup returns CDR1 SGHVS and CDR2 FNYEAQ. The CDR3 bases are TGTGCCAGCAGCTCAGGGGAAACAGATACGCAGTATTTT. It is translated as CASSSGETDTQYF.